Listed here is a single TCR beta chain. Other DNA sequences in the same sample also yield this CDR3. TCRdb keeps only in-frame clones here, not all; method: immunoSEQ multiplex PCR. The table shows more than 150,000 clones, with 80% to 90% occurring only once. The CDR3 length is 14 residues. In germline, CDR1 is MDHEN, CDR2 SYDVKM. The V end lost 6 bases, the J end lost 3 bases, and 12 bases lay between the germline ends. The entry originates in a study of blood T cell repertoires in COVID-19. Across the study: The origin of the acute and convalescent COVID-19 samples was the United States, Italy and Spain.

V and J are TRBV28 and TRBJ1-3; D perhaps matches TRBD1 (6 bases). The sequence derives from a woman aged 70 to 79 with acute or convalescent COVID-19. The sample was peripheral blood. The CDR3 nucleotides read TGTGCCAGCAGCCCAAGGGGGGGTGGAAACACCATATATTTT. This gives the protein CASSPRGGGNTIYF.